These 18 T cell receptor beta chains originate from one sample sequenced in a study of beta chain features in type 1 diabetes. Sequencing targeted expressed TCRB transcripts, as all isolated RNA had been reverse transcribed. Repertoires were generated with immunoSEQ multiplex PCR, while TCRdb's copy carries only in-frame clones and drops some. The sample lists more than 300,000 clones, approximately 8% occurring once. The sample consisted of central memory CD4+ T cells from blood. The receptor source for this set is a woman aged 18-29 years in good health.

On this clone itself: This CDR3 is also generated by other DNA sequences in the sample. The CDR3 DNA is TGTGCCAGCAGCTCGGACTCGGAAGAGACCCAGTACTTC. This sequence encodes CASSSDSEETQYF. The chain is built from TRBV5-5 and TRBJ2-5; D possibly corresponds to TRBD2 (5 bases). The CDR3 spans 13 residues. In germline, CDR1 is SGHKS, CDR2 YYEKEE (reference sequence). V lost 3 bases and J 3 bases, leaving 9 bases between the germline ends.

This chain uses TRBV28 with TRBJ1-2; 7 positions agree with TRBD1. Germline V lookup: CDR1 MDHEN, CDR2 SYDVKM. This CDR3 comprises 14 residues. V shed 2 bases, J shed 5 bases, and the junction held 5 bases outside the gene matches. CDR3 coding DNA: TGTGCCAGCAGTTTAGTACAGGGGCTATATGGCTACACCTTC. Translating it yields CASSLVQGLYGYTF.

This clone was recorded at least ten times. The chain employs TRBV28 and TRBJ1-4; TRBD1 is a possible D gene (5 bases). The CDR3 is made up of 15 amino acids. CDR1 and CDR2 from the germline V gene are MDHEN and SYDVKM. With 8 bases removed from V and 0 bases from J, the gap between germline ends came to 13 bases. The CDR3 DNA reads TGTGCCAGCGGACCCGGGGCTGCAACTAATGAAAAACTGTTTTTT. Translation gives CASGPGAATNEKLFF.

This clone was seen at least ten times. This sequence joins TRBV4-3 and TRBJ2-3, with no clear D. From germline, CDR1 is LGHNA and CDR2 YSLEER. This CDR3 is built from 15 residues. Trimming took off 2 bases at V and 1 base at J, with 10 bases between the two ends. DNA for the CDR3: TGCGCCAGCAGCCAAATCTTCTCTCGCACAGATACGCAGTATTTT. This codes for CASSQIFSRTDTQYF.

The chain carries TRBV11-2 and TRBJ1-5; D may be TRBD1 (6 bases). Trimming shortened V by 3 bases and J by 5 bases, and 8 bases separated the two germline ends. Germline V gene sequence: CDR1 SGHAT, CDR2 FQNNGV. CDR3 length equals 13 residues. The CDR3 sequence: CASSLGQDQPQHF. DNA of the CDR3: TGTGCCAGCAGCTTGGGACAAGATCAGCCCCAGCATTTT.

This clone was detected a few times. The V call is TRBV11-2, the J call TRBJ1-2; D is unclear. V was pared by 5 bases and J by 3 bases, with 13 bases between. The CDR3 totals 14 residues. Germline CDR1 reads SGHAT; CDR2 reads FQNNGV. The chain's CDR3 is CASSQDTSDYGYTF. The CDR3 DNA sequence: TGTGCCAGCAGCCAAGATACTTCGGACTATGGCTACACCTTC.

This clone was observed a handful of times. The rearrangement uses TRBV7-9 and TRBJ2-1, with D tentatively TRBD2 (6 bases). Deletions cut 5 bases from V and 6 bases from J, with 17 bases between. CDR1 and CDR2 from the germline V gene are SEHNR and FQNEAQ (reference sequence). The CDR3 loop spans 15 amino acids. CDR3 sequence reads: CASSPPLTGGNEQFF. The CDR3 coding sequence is TGTGCCAGCAGCCCCCCCCTTACCGGGGGCAATGAGCAGTTCTTC.

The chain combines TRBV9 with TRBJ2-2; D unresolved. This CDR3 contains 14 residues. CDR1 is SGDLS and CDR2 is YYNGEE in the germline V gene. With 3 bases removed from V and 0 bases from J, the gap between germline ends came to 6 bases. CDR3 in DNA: TGTGCCAGCAGCGCCGAGGCGAACACCGGGGAGCTGTTTTTT. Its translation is CASSAEANTGELFF.

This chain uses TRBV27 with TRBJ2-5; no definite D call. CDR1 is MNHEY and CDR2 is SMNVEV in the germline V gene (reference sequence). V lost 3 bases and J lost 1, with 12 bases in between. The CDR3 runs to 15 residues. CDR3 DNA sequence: TGTGCCAGCAGTTTCAACATGGGGATCCAAGAGACCCAGTACTTC. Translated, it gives CASSFNMGIQETQYF.

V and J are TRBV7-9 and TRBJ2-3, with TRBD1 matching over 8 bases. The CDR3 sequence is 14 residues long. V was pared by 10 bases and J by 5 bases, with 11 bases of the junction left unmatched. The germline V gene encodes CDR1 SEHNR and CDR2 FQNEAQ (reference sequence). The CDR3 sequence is CATLKDRGQDTQYF. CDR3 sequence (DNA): TGTGCCACCCTGAAAGACAGGGGACAAGATACGCAGTATTTT. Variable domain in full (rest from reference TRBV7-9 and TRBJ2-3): DTGVSQNPRHKITKRGQNVTFRCDPISEHNRLYWYRQTLGQGPEFLTYFQNEAQLEKSRLLSDRFSAERPKGSFSTLEIQRTEQGDSAMYLCATLKDRGQDTQYFGPGTRLTVL.

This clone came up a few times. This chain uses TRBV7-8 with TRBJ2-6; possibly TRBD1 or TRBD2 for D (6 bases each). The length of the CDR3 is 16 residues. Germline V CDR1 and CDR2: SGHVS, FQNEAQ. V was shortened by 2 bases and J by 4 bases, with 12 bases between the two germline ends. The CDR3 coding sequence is TGTGCCAGCAGCTTATCCGGGGGCCTGGGGGCCAACGTCCTGACTTTC. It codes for CASSLSGGLGANVLTF.

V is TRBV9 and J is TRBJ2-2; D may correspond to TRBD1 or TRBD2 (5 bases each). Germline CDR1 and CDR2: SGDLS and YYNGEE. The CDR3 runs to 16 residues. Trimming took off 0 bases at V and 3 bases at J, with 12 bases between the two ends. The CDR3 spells CASSVGGGLYTGELFF. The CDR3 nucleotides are TGTGCCAGCAGCGTAGGGGGCGGGCTTTACACCGGGGAGCTGTTTTTT.

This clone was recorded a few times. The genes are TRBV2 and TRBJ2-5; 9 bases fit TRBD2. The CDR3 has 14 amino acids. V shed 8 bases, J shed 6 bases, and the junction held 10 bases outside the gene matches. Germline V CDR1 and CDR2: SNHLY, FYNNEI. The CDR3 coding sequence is TGTGCCAGCCGGGTGGGACTAGCCGGACAGACCCAGTACTTC. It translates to CASRVGLAGQTQYF.

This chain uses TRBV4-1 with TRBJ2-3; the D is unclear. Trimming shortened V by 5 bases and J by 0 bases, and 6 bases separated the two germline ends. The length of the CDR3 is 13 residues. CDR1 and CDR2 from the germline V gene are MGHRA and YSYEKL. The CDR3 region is CASSAQSTDTQYF. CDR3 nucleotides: TGCGCCAGCAGCGCGCAAAGCACAGATACGCAGTATTTT.

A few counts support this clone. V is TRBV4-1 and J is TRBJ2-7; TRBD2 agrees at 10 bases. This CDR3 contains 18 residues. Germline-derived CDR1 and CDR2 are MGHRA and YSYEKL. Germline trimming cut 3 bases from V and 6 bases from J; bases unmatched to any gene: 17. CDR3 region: CASSHKLPVSSGRVEQYF. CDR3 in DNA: TGCGCCAGCAGCCACAAACTTCCCGTCTCCAGCGGGAGGGTCGAGCAGTACTTC.

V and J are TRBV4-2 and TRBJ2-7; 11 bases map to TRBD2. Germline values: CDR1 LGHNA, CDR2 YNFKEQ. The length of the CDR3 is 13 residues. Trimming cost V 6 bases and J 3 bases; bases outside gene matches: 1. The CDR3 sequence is CASRGLADYEQYF. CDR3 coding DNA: TGTGCCAGCAGGGGACTAGCGGACTACGAGCAGTACTTC.

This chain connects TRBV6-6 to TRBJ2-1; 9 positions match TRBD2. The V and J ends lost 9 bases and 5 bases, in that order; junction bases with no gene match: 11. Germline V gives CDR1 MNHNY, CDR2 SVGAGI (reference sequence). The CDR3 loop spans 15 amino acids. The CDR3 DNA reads TGTGCCAGTCGGAGGAATAGCGGGAGCAACAATGAGCAGTTCTTC. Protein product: CASRRNSGSNNEQFF.

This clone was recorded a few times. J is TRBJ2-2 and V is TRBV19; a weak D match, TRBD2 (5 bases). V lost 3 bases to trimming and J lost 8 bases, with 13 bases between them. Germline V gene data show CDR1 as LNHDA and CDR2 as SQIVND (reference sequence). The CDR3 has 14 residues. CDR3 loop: CASSIRLLVGELFF. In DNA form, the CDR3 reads TGTGCCAGTAGTATTCGACTACTGGTGGGGGAGCTGTTTTTT.